These T cell receptor beta chains were read from a single sample in a study of blood T cell repertoires in COVID-19. Repertoires were generated with immunoSEQ multiplex PCR, while TCRdb's copy carries only in-frame clones and drops some. The repertoire holds under 300,000 clones, 88% seen once, with about 1% in the top ten. Sequenced material: PBMCs or T cells enriched from blood (not recorded which). Receptors were obtained from a woman in her thirties who had recovered from COVID-19. The conserved cysteine and the conserved F or W are not part of the CDR3 here.

V gene,CDR3 protein
TRBV7-9,ASSPVAPNYGYT
TRBV5-4,ASSVDRDYGYT
TRBV5-6,ASIVLAGGTDTQY
TRBV5-1,ASSLGGQASTDTQY
TRBV5-6,ASSLLGQGVGELF
TRBV28,ASSFRGGSSPLH
TRBV7-9,ASRQGSTYEQY
TRBV11-3,ASSLVGRTNYGYT
TRBV3-1/TRBV3-2,ASSQERQGYSPLH
TRBV24-1,ATSDPGQGFWGGYT
TRBV6-5,ASSYSLHNEQF
TRBV4-3,ASSQASVSSYNEQF
TRBV28,ASSKTGPVRTGELF
TRBV5-6,ASSLAGVDRSPGREQY
TRBV3-1/TRBV3-2,ASSPGTSSYEQY
TRBV5-1,ASSSSTLNTEAF
TRBV12-3/TRBV12-4,ASSSGTGETQY
TRBV19,ASSIVPGVGSPLH
TRBV14,ASSQDWGERTGHDEQF
TRBV7-6,ASSPGGVGNEQF
TRBV27,ASSIIAGGPANEQF
TRBV5-1,ASSPTTSGGAYTQY
TRBV28,ASSIFNSINTEAF
TRBV21-1,ASSKGQENQPQH
TRBV27,ASSPGARSNQPQH
TRBV14,ASSQVAGSNTGELF
TRBV24-1,ATSSTGGYGYT
TRBV13,ASSLGTGGPEAF
TRBV12-3/TRBV12-4,ASRGTGNSPLH
TRBV7-3,ASSPPGQAYNEQF
TRBV4-1,ASSQQGDRGYYGYT
TRBV7-8,ASSARLAEETQY
TRBV3-1/TRBV3-2,ASSYRPKNQPQH
TRBV5-1,ASSIGTSGGKADTQY
TRBV5-4,ASSLGTGGGYEQY
TRBV9,ASSVLGGANTEAF
TRBV7-2,ASSPREIAGGSYNEQF